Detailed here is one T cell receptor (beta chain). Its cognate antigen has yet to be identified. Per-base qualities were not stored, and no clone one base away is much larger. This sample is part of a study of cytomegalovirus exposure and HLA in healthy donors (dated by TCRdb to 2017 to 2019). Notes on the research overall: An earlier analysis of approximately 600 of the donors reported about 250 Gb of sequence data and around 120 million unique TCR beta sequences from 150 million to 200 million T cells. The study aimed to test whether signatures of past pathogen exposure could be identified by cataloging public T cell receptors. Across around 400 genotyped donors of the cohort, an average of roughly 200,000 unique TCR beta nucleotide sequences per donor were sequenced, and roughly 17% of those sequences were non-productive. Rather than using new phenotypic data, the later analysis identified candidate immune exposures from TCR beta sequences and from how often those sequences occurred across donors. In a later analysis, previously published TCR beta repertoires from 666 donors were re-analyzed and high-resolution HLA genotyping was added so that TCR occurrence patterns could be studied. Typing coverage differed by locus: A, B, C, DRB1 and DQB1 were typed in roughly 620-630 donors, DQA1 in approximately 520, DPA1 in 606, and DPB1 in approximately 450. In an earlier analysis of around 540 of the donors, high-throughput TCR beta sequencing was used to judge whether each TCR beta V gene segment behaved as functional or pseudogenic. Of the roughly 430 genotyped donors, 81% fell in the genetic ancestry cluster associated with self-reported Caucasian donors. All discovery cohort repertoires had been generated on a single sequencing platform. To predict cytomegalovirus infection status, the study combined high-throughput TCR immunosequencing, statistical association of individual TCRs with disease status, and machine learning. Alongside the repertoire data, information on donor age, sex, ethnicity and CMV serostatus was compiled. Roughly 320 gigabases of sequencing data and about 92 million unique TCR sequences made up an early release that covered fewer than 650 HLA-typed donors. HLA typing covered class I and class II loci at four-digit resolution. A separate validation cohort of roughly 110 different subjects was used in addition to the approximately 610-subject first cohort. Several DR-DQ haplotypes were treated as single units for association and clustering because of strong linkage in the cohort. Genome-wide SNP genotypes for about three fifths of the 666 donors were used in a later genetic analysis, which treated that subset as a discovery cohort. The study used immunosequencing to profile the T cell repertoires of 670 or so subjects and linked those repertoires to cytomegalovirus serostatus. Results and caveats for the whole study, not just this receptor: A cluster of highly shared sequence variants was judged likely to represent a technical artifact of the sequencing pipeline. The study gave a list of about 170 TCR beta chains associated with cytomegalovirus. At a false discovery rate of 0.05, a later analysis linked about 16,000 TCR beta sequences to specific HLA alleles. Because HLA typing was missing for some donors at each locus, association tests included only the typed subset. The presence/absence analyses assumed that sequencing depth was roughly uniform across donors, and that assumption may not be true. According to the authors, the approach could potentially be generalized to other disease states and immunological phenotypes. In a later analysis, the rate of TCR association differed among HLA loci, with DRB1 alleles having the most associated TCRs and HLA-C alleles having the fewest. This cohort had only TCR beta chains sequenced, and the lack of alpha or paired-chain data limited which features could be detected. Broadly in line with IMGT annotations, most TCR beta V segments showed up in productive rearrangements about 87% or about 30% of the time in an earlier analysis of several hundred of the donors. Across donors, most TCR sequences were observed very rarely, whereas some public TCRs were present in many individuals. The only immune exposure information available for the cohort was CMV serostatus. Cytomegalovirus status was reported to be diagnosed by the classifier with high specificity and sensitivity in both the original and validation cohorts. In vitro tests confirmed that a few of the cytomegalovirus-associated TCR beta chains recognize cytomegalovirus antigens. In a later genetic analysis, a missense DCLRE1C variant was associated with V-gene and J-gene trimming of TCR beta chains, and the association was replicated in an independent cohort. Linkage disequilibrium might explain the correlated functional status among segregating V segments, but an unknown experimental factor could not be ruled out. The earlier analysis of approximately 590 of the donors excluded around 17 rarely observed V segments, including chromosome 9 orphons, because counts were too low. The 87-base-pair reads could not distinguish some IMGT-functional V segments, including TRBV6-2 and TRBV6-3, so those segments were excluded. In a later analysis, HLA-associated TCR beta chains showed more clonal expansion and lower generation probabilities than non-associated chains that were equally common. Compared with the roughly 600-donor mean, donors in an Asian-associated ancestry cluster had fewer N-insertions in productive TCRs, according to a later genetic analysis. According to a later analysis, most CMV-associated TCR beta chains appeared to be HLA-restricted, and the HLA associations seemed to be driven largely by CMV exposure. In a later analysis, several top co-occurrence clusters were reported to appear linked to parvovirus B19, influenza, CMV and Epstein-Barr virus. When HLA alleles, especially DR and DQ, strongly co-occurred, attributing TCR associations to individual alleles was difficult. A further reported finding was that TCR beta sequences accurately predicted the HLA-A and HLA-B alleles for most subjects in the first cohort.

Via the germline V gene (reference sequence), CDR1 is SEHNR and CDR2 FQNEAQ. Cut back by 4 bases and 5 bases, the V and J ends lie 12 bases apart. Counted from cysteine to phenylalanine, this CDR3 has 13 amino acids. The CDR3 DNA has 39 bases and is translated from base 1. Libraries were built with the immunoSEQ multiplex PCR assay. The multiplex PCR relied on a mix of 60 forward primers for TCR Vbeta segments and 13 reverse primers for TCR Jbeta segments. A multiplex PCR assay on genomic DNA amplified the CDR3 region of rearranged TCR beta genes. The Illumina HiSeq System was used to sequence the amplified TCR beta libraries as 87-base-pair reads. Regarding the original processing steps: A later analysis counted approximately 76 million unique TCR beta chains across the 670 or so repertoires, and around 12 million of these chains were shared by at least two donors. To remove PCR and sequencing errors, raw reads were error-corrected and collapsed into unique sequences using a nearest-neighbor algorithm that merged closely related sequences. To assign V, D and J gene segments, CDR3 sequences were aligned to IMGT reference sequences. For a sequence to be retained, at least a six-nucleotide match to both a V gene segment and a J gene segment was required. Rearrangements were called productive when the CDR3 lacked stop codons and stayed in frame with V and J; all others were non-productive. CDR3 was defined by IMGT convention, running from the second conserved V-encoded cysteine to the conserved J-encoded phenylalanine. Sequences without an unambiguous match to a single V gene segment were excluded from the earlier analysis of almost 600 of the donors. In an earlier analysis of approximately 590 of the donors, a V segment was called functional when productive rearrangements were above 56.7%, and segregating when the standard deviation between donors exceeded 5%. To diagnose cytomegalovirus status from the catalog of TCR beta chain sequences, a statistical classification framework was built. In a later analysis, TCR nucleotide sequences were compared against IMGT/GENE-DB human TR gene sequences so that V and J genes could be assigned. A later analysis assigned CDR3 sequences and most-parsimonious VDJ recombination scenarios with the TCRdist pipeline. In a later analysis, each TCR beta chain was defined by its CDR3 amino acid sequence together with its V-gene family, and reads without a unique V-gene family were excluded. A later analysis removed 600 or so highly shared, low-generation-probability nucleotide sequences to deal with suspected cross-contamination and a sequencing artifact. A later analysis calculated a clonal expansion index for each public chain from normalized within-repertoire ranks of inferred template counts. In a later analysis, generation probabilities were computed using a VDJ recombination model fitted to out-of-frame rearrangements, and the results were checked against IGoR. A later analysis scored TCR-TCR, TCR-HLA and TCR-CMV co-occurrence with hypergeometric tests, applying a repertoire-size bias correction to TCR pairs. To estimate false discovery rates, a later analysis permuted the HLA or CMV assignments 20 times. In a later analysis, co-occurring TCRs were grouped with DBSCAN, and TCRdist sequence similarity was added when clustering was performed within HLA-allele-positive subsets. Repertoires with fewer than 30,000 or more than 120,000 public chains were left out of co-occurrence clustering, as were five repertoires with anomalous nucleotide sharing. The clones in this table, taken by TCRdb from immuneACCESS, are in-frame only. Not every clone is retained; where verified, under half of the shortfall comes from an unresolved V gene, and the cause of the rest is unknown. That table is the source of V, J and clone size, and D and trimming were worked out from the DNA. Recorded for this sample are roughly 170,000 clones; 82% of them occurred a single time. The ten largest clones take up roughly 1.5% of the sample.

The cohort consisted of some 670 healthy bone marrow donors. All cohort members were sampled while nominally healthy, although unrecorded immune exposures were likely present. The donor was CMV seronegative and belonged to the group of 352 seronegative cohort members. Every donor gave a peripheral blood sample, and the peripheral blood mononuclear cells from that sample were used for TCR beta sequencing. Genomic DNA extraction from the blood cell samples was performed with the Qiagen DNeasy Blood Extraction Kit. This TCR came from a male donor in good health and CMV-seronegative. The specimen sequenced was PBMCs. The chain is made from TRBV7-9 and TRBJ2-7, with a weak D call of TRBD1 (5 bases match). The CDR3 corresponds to CASSSTQGHEQYF. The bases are TGTGCCAGCAGCTCGACCCAGGGTCACGAGCAGTACTTC.